This TCR beta chain stems from a study of T cells in lung cancer brain metastases. The CDR3 runs to 14 residues. Germline V lookup: CDR1 LGHNT, CDR2 FRNRAP. J gave up 6 bases and V 2 bases, and 5 bases lay outside the gene matches. Profiling relied on immunoSEQ multiplex PCR, and the TCRdb table lists in-frame clones only, not all of them. The data hold about 3,100 clones, with approximately 87% observed a single time. Only one count was recorded for this clone. Its specificity is unknown. Study outcomes and limitations: Compared with paired primaries, brain metastases showed fewer unique productive clones (around 1,500 versus 5,000). Brain metastasis T cell infiltration was not adjusted for preoperative corticosteroid effects.

The source is a man aged 55 to 70 with non-small cell lung cancer. Sample: tumor tissue from the primary lung tumor. The chain links TRBV12-5 to TRBJ2-3, with TRBD1 matching over 7 bases. The CDR3 sequence is CASGLNTGADTQYF. In DNA form, the CDR3 reads TGTGCTAGTGGTTTGAACACAGGGGCGGATACGCAGTATTTT.